The present entry profiles one T cell receptor beta chain with its context. These data come from a study of blood T cell repertoires in COVID-19. The germline CDR1 and CDR2 sequences are SGHNT and YYREEE (reference sequence). The CDR3 sequence is 15 residues long. J was trimmed by 5 bases and V by 4 bases; bases with no gene match: 8. TCRdb's table, derived via immunoSEQ multiplex PCR, lists solely in-frame clones and lacks some. This sample has about 92,000 clones, with around 88% found just once. This rearrangement joins TRBV5-4 to TRBJ2-7, with 11 bases lining up with TRBD2. This TCR was sampled from a woman aged 60-75 years with COVID-19, enrolled during active disease. The sample was peripheral blood. The CDR3 DNA reads as TGTGCCAGCAGCCTATTAACTAGCGGGGGTCACGAGCAGTACTTC. This sequence encodes CASSLLTSGGHEQYF.